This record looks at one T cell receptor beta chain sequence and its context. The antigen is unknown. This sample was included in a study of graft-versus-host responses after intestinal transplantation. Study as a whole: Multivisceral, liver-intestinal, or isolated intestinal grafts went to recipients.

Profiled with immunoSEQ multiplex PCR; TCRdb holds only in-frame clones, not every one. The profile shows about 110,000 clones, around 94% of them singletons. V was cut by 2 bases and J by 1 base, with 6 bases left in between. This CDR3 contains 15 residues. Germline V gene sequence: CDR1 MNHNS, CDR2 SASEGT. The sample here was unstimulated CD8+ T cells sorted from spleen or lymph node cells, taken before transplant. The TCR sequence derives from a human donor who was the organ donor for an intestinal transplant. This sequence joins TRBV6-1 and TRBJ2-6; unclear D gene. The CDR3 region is CASSELPSGANVLTF. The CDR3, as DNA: TGTGCCAGCAGTGAACTCCCATCTGGGGCCAACGTCCTGACTTTC.